One sample yielded the 10 T cell receptor beta chains listed below, sequenced in a study of T-cell memory formation after mild COVID-19. From the 5' RACE reads, TCRdb called clonotypes with MiXCR, one entry per CDR3 protein. The sample holds approximately 340,000 distinct CDR3 sequences, approximately 15% seen once. Sequences were obtained from PBMCs or a T cell subset sorted from them (not recorded which). Receptors were obtained from a man in his late teens or twenties who had mild COVID-19 (a few samples of this study predate the infection). Cell type and time point are not known.

This clonotype has a handful of counts. The rearrangement links TRBV9 to TRBJ1-1, with TRBD1 matching over 7 bases. The CDR3 runs 16 residues. Germline loops: CDR1 SGDLS, CDR2 YYNGEE. Losses at the gene ends were 5 bases for V and 0 bases for J; bases not matched to a gene: 10. The CDR3 loop reads CASSPRTGPMNTEAFF. The DNA of the CDR3 is TGTGCCAGCAGTCCTCGGACAGGACCCATGAACACTGAAGCTTTCTTT.

The chain links TRBV19 to TRBJ2-5; 11 nucleotides match TRBD1. With V trimmed by 9 bases and J by 5 bases, 8 bases remained unmatched. Per germline, CDR1 LNHDA and CDR2 SQIVND (reference sequence). The CDR3 contains 14 residues. The CDR3 region is CASKRTGGKETQYF. DNA for the CDR3: TGTGCCAGCAAACGGACAGGGGGCAAGGAGACCCAGTACTTC. The full variable domain, rest sourced from reference TRBV19 and TRBJ2-5, is DGGITQSPKYLFRKEGQNVTLSCEQNLNHDAMYWYRQDPGQGLRLIYYSQIVNDFQKGDIAEGYSVSREKKESFPLTVTSAQKNPTAFYLCASKRTGGKETQYFGPGTRLLVL.

This clonotype was seen just once. This chain's CDR3 is CATSDWTANTGELFF. The CDR3 DNA reads as TGTGCCACCAGTGATTGGACAGCGAACACCGGGGAGCTGTTTTTT. This chain connects TRBV24-1 to TRBJ2-2, with D possibly TRBD1 on 6 matching bases. This CDR3 is 15 amino acids long. Germline loops: CDR1 KGHDR, CDR2 SFDVKD. V gave up 2 bases and J gave up 0 bases, with 6 bases separating them.

V gene TRBV4-1 combines with J gene TRBJ1-2; D perhaps matches TRBD1 (5 bases). V lost 1 base and J 0 bases, leaving 9 bases between the germline ends. Germline V gene sequence: CDR1 MGHRA, CDR2 YSYEKL. The CDR3 is made up of 15 amino acids. CDR3: CASSQGAGPNYGYTF. The CDR3 nucleotides are TGCGCCAGCAGCCAAGGCGCGGGGCCTAACTATGGCTACACCTTC.

V gene TRBV19 combines with J gene TRBJ1-5; possible D gene TRBD1, 5 bases. The V gene lost 6 bases and the J gene lost 4 bases, with 7 bases spanning the gap. Germline CDR1 LNHDA, CDR2 SQIVND (reference sequence). CDR3 length: 12 residues. This CDR3 is CASRQVNQPQHF. CDR3 nucleotide sequence: TGTGCCAGTAGACAGGTAAATCAGCCCCAGCATTTT.

This clonotype was counted a few times. This rearrangement joins TRBV4-3 to TRBJ1-5; D unclear. Trimming cost V 2 bases and J 6 bases, with 14 bases left between them. Germline V gene data show CDR1 as LGHNA and CDR2 as YSLEER. There are 15 residues in the CDR3. CDR3 DNA sequence: TGCGCCAGCAGCCAAAGTACTACGGGATTTCAGCCCCAGCATTTT. Translation gives CASSQSTTGFQPQHF.

This clonotype was seen a handful of times. V gene TRBV4-3 combines with J gene TRBJ2-3; TRBD2 matches at 11 bases. With V trimmed by 1 base and J by 1 base, 10 bases remained unmatched. This CDR3 comprises 19 residues. Germline V gene lookup returns CDR1 LGHNA and CDR2 YSLEER. The CDR3 sequence is CASSQAILAGGGGTDTQYF. The CDR3 nucleotides are TGCGCCAGCAGCCAAGCAATCCTAGCGGGGGGCGGAGGCACAGATACGCAGTATTTT.

The V and J genes are TRBV7-9 and TRBJ1-1, with TRBD1 matching over 7 bases. Germline lookup yields CDR1 SEHNR and CDR2 FQNEAQ (reference sequence). Trimming at V came to 4 bases and at J to 9 bases, leaving 11 bases not matched to a gene. The CDR3 has 14 amino acids. The CDR3 loop is CASSSWETGDKAFF. In nucleotides, the CDR3 is TGTGCCAGCAGCTCATGGGAAACAGGGGACAAAGCTTTCTTT.

This clonotype was detected only a few times. V gene TRBV7-2 combines with J gene TRBJ2-1; 7 nucleotides agree with TRBD2. V lost 5 bases to trimming and J lost 9 bases; unmatched junction nucleotides: 10. The CDR3 runs to 14 residues. The germline CDR1 and CDR2 sequences are SGHTA and FQGNSA. CDR3 sequence reads: CASSPDLGGTEQFF. CDR3 DNA sequence: TGTGCCAGCAGCCCTGACCTGGGGGGGACTGAGCAGTTCTTC.

This clonotype was recorded a few times. The rearrangement links TRBV24-1 to TRBJ2-3, with D perhaps matching TRBD1 or TRBD2 (5 bases each). The V end lost 4 bases, the J end lost 2 bases, and 15 bases lay between the germline ends. This CDR3 region has 16 residues. Germline assignment: CDR1 KGHDR and CDR2 SFDVKD. The CDR3 DNA reads as TGTGCCACCAGTGACCCAAGGGACGGCAACACAGATACGCAGTATTTT. This translates into CATSDPRDGNTDTQYF.